The 18 T cell receptor beta chains reported below all come from one sample, sequenced in a study of control samples from healthy donors and cancer patients. Repertoires were generated with immunoSEQ multiplex PCR, while TCRdb's copy carries only in-frame clones and drops some. The table has roughly 170,000 clones, 75% to 95% seen once. What was sequenced was blood. Receptors originate from a woman between 40 and 50 years old in good health.

The rearrangement uses TRBV10-3 and TRBJ2-7; D ambiguous. This CDR3 is 12 amino acids long. Germline CDR1 reads ENHRY; CDR2 reads SYGVKD. V gave up 8 bases and J gave up 0 bases, with 8 bases separating them. This chain's CDR3 is CAIGDNSYEQYF. The CDR3, as DNA: TGTGCCATCGGCGACAACTCCTACGAGCAGTACTTC.

The chain links TRBV6-6 to TRBJ1-1; D ambiguous. This CDR3 region has 14 residues. Germline V gene data show CDR1 as MNHNY and CDR2 as SVGAGI (reference sequence). V was cut by 5 bases and J by 6 bases, with 16 bases left in between. Here the CDR3 DNA reads TGTGCCAGCAGTACCTCGGGTGGCTCCGCTGAAGCTTTCTTT. This encodes CASSTSGGSAEAFF.

The gene calls are TRBV19 and TRBJ2-5, with 7 positions matching TRBD1. The CDR3 sequence is 15 residues long. The junction had 9 bases not matched to a gene; V was cut back by 3 bases and J by 5 bases. Germline lookup yields CDR1 LNHDA and CDR2 SQIVND (reference sequence). The CDR3 is CASSMGQNTGETQYF. In DNA form, the CDR3 reads TGTGCCAGTAGTATGGGACAGAATACGGGGGAGACCCAGTACTTC.

The rearrangement links TRBV3-1 (or the pseudogene TRBV3-2) to TRBJ1-3, with unresolved D. The CDR3 covers 13 residues. The germline V and J ends were trimmed by 4 bases and 4 bases, with 8 bases remaining between them. Germline CDR1 and CDR2: LGHDT and YNNKEL (reference sequence). The CDR3 coding sequence is TGTGCCAGCAGCCCCTCAGCGGGAAACACCATATATTTT. The encoded protein is CASSPSAGNTIYF.

In this sample, this clone turned up once. The chain has TRBV7-8 and TRBJ1-6; D is undetermined. This CDR3 spans 12 amino acids. CDR1 is SGHVS, CDR2 FQNEAQ, per germline. V was trimmed by 5 bases and J by 7 bases, leaving 6 bases between them. Written as DNA, the CDR3 is TGTGCCAGCAGCCAGGTGAATTCACCCCTCCACTTT. It translates to CASSQVNSPLHF.

V usage is TRBV5-1 and J usage is TRBJ1-6, with a weak D call TRBD1 (5 bases). Germline lookup yields CDR1 SGHRS and CDR2 YFSETQ. There are 16 residues in the CDR3. CDR3 residues: CAPPSVGRGGKSPLHF. CDR3 coding DNA: TGCGCTCCCCCTTCGGTGGGGCGCGGGGGTAAATCACCCCTCCACTTT.

The chain joins TRBV28 to TRBJ1-2; D call uncertain. This CDR3 contains 14 residues. Germline-derived CDR1 and CDR2 are MDHEN and SYDVKM. Trimming pared 6 bases from V and 7 bases from J, leaving 18 bases between. The CDR3 protein is CASSQGGPGGGYTF. CDR3 DNA: TGTGCCAGCAGCCAAGGAGGTCCAGGTGGTGGCTACACCTTC.

The chain recombines TRBV5-6 with TRBJ1-1; weak D call: TRBD1 (6 bases). Germline-derived CDR1 and CDR2 are SGHDT and YYEEEE. The V and J ends lost 3 bases and 4 bases respectively, with 10 bases between them. The length of the CDR3 is 13 residues. CDR3 sequence (DNA): TGTGCCAGCAGCTCGGGGGGCACCACTGAAGCTTTCTTT. As protein: CASSSGGTTEAFF.

CDR3 sequence: CASSLGRDPNEKLFF. The CDR3 DNA follows: TGTGCCAGCAGCTTGGGCCGGGACCCTAATGAAAAACTGTTTTTT. The genes are TRBV7-9 and TRBJ1-4; a possible D gene is TRBD1 (5 bases). Looked up from germline, CDR1 is SEHNR and CDR2 is FQNEAQ (reference sequence). The CDR3 covers 15 residues. Trimming pared 3 bases from V and 3 bases from J, leaving 11 bases between.

V is TRBV13 and J is TRBJ2-3, with D perhaps assigned TRBD1 or TRBD2 (6 bases each). The V end was cut by 5 bases, the J end by 6 bases, with 18 bases between. The CDR3 covers 15 residues. CDR1 is PRHDT and CDR2 is FYEKMQ in the germline V gene (reference sequence). The CDR3, as DNA: TGTGCCAGCAGCGGAGGGGGACCCACAGGGGATACGCAGTATTTT. Translation: CASSGGGPTGDTQYF.

The chain has TRBV13 and TRBJ1-2; D ambiguous. CDR1 is PRHDT, CDR2 FYEKMQ, per germline (reference sequence). The CDR3 length is 11 residues. V lost 2 bases and J lost 7, with 5 bases in between. This chain's CDR3 is CASSLMGGYTF. The DNA of the CDR3 is TGTGCCAGCAGCTTAATGGGTGGCTACACCTTC.

CDR3 DNA: TGTGCCAGCAGTGAATTGGTTGGGGGAAAATCAGAAGCTTTCTTT. Translated, it gives CASSELVGGKSEAFF. The rearrangement uses TRBV25-1 and TRBJ1-1, with D possibly being TRBD1 (5 bases). The CDR3 has 15 residues. With 1 base removed from V and 8 bases from J, the gap between germline ends came to 17 bases. Germline V gives CDR1 MGHDK, CDR2 SYGVNS.

V and J are TRBV27 and TRBJ2-1, with 10 bases lining up with TRBD1. CDR3 length equals 16 residues. Losses at the gene ends were 1 base for V and 3 bases for J; bases not matched to a gene: 3. Per germline, CDR1 MNHEY and CDR2 SMNVEV (reference sequence). CDR3 DNA: TGTGCCAGCAGTTTATACGGGACAGGGGTCTACAATGAGCAGTTCTTC. Encoded protein: CASSLYGTGVYNEQFF.

This clone has a single count. V gene TRBV5-1 combines with J gene TRBJ2-6, with 7 bases lining up with TRBD1. J was trimmed by 2 bases and V by 5 bases; bases with no gene match: 1. The germline V gene encodes CDR1 SGHRS and CDR2 YFSETQ. This CDR3 is 14 amino acids long. Written as DNA, the CDR3 is TGCGCCAGCAGTGGGACAGCTGGGGCCAACGTCCTGACTTTC. This gives the protein CASSGTAGANVLTF.

The chain couples TRBV2 to TRBJ1-1; D remains ambiguous. Looked up from germline, CDR1 is SNHLY and CDR2 is FYNNEI. V was trimmed by 8 bases and J by 0 bases, leaving 7 bases between them. This CDR3 region has 12 residues. The CDR3 here is CASSTVNTEAFF. In nucleotides, the CDR3 is TGTGCCAGCTCGACGGTGAACACTGAAGCTTTCTTT. Based on the CDR3 plus reference TRBV2 and TRBJ1-1, the full variable domain is EPEVTQTPSHQVTQMGQEVILRCVPISNHLYFYWYRQILGQKVEFLVSFYNNEISEKSEIFDDQFSVERPDGSNFTLKIRSTKLEDSAMYFCASSTVNTEAFFGQGTRLTVV.

The chain couples TRBV6-4 to TRBJ1-2; 9 bases map to TRBD1. V lost 6 bases to trimming and J lost 3 bases; unmatched junction nucleotides: 5. The CDR3 extends over 14 amino acids. CDR1 MRHNA and CDR2 SNTAGT come from the germline V gene. CDR3 amino acids: CASRATGGDYGYTF. The CDR3 DNA reads TGTGCCAGCAGAGCGACAGGGGGGGACTATGGCTACACCTTC.

This clone was detected only a few times. This CDR3 reads CASSQLDRGGYEQYF. The CDR3 DNA follows: TGTGCCAGCAGCCAATTAGACCGAGGAGGCTACGAGCAGTACTTC. This chain connects TRBV7-6 to TRBJ2-7; D perhaps matches TRBD2 (5 bases). The CDR3 sequence is 15 residues long. Between the trimmed V and J ends, which lost 5 bases and 3 bases, there was a span of 17 bases. The V gene's germline CDR1 is SGHVS and CDR2 FNYEAQ.

V and J are TRBV6-5 and TRBJ1-5; D perhaps matches TRBD1 (5 bases). The length of the CDR3 is 15 residues. V was clipped by 6 bases and J by 7 bases, with 19 bases between them. Germline CDR1 is MNHEY and CDR2 is SVGAGI. CDR3 DNA: TGTGCCAGCAGGCTGGGGGGGAACGGCGAACAGCCCCAGCATTTT. Translated, it gives CASRLGGNGEQPQHF.